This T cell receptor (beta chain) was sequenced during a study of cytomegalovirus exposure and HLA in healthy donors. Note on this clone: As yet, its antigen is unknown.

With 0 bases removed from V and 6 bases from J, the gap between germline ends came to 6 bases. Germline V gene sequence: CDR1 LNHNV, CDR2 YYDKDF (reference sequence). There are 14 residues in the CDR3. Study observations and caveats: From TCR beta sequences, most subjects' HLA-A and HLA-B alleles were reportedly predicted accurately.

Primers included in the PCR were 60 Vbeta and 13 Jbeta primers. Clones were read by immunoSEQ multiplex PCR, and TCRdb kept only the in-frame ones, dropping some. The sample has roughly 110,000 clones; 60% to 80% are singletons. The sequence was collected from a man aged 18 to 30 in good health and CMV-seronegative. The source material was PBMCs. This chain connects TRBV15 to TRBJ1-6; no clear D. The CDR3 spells CATSRELSNSPLHF. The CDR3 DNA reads TGTGCCACCAGCAGAGAACTTTCTAATTCACCCCTCCACTTT.